The 10 T cell receptor beta chains given below trace back to one sample, sequenced in a study of blood T cell repertoires in COVID-19. Here immunoSEQ multiplex PCR was the method, and the copy in TCRdb shows in-frame clones only, minus some. The sample lists 100,000 to 120,000 clones; around 68% were seen once. Sequencing used peripheral blood. All receptors come from a woman aged 60-70 years with acute or convalescent COVID-19.

This chain connects TRBV29-1 to TRBJ2-3, with 7 bases identical to TRBD1. Germline CDR1 SQVTM, CDR2 ANQGSEA. The CDR3 loop spans 15 amino acids. V was clipped by 6 bases and J by 0 bases; unmatched bases: 9. CDR3: CSVRDSPTSTDTQYF. The CDR3 DNA sequence: TGCAGCGTCCGGGACAGCCCTACTAGCACAGATACGCAGTATTTT.

V usage is TRBV7-9 and J usage is TRBJ1-6; D unclear. Germline lookup yields CDR1 SEHNR and CDR2 FQNEAQ (reference sequence). This CDR3 has 13 amino acids. Trimming pared 2 bases from V and 7 bases from J, leaving 6 bases between. CDR3 bases: TGTGCCAGCAGCTTAAGTCAGAATTCACCCCTCCACTTT. Translating gives CASSLSQNSPLHF. Supplemented by reference TRBV7-9 and TRBJ1-6, the full variable domain reads DTGVSQNPRHKITKRGQNVTFRCDPISEHNRLYWYRQTLGQGPEFLTYFQNEAQLEKSRLLSDRFSAERPKGSFSTLEIQRTEQGDSAMYLCASSLSQNSPLHFGNGTRLTVT.

V gene TRBV12-3 or TRBV12-4 combines with J gene TRBJ2-1; 9 bases match TRBD1. The J segment lost 8 bases and the V segment lost 6 bases, leaving 5 bases of the junction unmatched. The CDR3 loop spans 13 amino acids. CDR3 protein: CASSRGQGHEQFF. The CDR3 DNA reads TGTGCCAGCAGCCGAGGACAGGGGCATGAGCAGTTCTTC.

The V and J genes are TRBV6-2 or TRBV6-3 and TRBJ1-1, with TRBD1 as a possible D gene (5 bases). Germline assignment: CDR1 MNHEY and CDR2 SVGEGT. This CDR3 is 19 amino acids long. V was trimmed by 4 bases and J by 0 bases, leaving 24 bases between them. This CDR3 reads CASSFSTLGGTAMNTEAFF. In DNA, the CDR3 is TGTGCCAGCAGTTTTAGTACTCTAGGAGGGACTGCCATGAACACTGAAGCTTTCTTT.

The J gene is TRBJ2-1, the V gene TRBV7-2; TRBD2 matches 11 bases. Unmatched junction bases numbered 3, after V lost 1 base and J lost 4 bases. Germline CDR1 reads SGHTA; CDR2 reads FQGNSA. CDR3 length equals 16 residues. CDR3 in DNA: TGTGCCAGCAGCTTAGTCCGGACTAGCGGGTACAATGAGCAGTTCTTC. Translated, it gives CASSLVRTSGYNEQFF.

The chain recombines TRBV6-5 with TRBJ1-1, with 7 nucleotides matching TRBD1. V gave up 7 bases and J gave up 1 base; unmatched junction bases: 6. Germline V gene lookup returns CDR1 MNHEY and CDR2 SVGAGI. This CDR3 contains 14 residues. The CDR3 nucleotides read TGTGCCAGCAACTTCCGGGACAGGAACACTGAAGCTTTCTTT. Its translation: CASNFRDRNTEAFF.

The chain uses TRBV28 and TRBJ2-3; possible D gene TRBD1, 5 bases. CDR3 length: 15 residues. CDR1 is MDHEN and CDR2 is SYDVKM in the germline V gene. The V end lost 5 bases, the J end lost 0 bases, and 12 bases lay between the germline ends. The CDR3 here is CASSLPGFSTDTQYF. The CDR3 nucleotides are TGTGCCAGCAGTCTCCCAGGGTTTAGCACAGATACGCAGTATTTT.

Turning to this clone: The CDR3 ends on some other residue instead of the conserved phenylalanine or tryptophan, so this is likely a read error. Because the CDR3's place on the DNA is in doubt, the DNA is left out and the CDR3 is given as listed by TCRdb. This chain links TRBV5-6 with TRBJ1-1; no check of the table's D call, TRBD1, against the DNA was made. Germline V gives CDR1 SGHDT, CDR2 YYEEEE. A total of 11 residues make up the CDR3, ends included. CDR3 sequence: CASSAGTGPEL.

Only one count was recorded for this clone. The rearrangement links TRBV19 to TRBJ2-1; TRBD2 matches at 10 bases. Trimming cost V 5 bases and J 1 base; bases outside gene matches: 8. Germline loops: CDR1 LNHDA, CDR2 SQIVND (reference sequence). CDR3 length: 17 residues. The DNA for the CDR3 is TGTGCCAGTAGTGGTTCTAGCGGGGGACGTTCCTACAATGAGCAGTTCTTC. Translation: CASSGSSGGRSYNEQFF.

V is TRBV28 and J is TRBJ1-1; D is unresolved. V dropped 8 bases and J dropped 0 bases, with 10 bases sitting between them. Germline V CDR1 and CDR2: MDHEN, SYDVKM. The CDR3 loop spans 13 amino acids. This chain's CDR3 is CASVLNMNTEAFF. CDR3 nucleotides: TGTGCCAGCGTCTTAAACATGAACACTGAAGCTTTCTTT. Using reference TRBV28 and TRBJ1-1 for the parts outside the CDR3, the full variable domain is DVKVTQSSRYLVKRTGEKVFLECVQDMDHENMFWYRQDPGLGLRLIYFSYDVKMKEKGDIPEGYSVSREKKERFSLILESASTNQTSMYLCASVLNMNTEAFFGQGTRLTVV.